This T cell receptor (beta chain) is drawn from a study of breast tumors, draining lymph nodes, adjacent tissues. Study results and limitations: Compared with lymph nodes, tumors were less diverse; compared with nontumor tissue, more.

The sample holds a few counts of this clonotype. The antigen is not known. One entry per CDR3 protein results from TCRdb running MiXCR on the multiplex PCR reads. The sample contains roughly 120,000 distinct CDR3 sequences, 15% to 20% of which appear only once. Breast cancer patients provided tissue from their axillary draining lymph nodes. Source material: axillary lymph node tissue. The clonotype comes from a female donor with breast cancer. Some clones in this sample may be carry-over from other donors' samples.

The chain's CDR3 is CASSPQPVNTEAFF. CDR3 DNA sequence: TGTGCCAGCAGCCCCCAACCGGTGAACACTGAAGCTTTCTTT. The gene calls are TRBV7-3 and TRBJ1-1; D unresolved. The CDR3 covers 14 residues. CDR1 and CDR2 from the germline V gene are SGHTA and FQGTGA. The V end lost 5 bases, the J end lost 0 bases, and 10 bases lay between the germline ends.